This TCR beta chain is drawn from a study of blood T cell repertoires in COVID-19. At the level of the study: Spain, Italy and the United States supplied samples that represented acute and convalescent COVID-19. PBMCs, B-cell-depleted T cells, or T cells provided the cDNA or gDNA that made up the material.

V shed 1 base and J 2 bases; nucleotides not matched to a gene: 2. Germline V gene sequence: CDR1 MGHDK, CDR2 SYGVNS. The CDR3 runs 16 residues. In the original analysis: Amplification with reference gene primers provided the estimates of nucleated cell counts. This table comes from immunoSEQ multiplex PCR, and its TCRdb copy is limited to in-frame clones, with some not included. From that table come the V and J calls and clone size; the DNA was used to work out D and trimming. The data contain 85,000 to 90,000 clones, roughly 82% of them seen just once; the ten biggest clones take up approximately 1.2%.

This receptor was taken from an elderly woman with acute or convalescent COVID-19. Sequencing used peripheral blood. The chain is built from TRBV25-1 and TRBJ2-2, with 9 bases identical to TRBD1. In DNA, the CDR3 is TGTGCCAGCAGTGAATGGGACAGGGAAAACACCGGGGAGCTGTTTTTT. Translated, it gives CASSEWDRENTGELFF.